This T cell receptor (beta chain) was sequenced in a study of early T cells in non-severe SARS-CoV-2 infection. Study background: Alpha and beta chains were unpaired, from unsorted whole-blood bulk RNA. Study results and limitations: VDJdb matches were skewed toward anti-spike CD8 T cell responses.

Each single cDNA molecule received a unique molecular identifier. TCRdb independently ran MiXCR on the 5' RACE reads; one entry per CDR3 protein. Among under 85,000 distinct CDR3 sequences listed, around 12% were seen once. Germline values: CDR1 LNHDA, CDR2 SQIVND (reference sequence). V was pared by 7 bases and J by 0 bases, with 12 bases between. The CDR3 runs to 14 residues. This clonotype was seen ten or more times. Its antigen remains unidentified. The chain carries TRBV19 and TRBJ1-2, with D perhaps TRBD1 (6 bases). The origin of this receptor is an adult who was a healthcare worker with PCR-confirmed SARS-CoV-2 infection or an uninfected control (not recorded which). The donor label of this sample is uncertain. The source material was whole blood, sampled at baseline. The DNA for the CDR3 is TGTGCCAGTATCCAGACAGGAACTAACTATGGCTACACCTTC. The encoded protein is CASIQTGTNYGYTF.